Listed below are T cell receptor beta chains from one sample, sequenced in a study of T-cell reconstitution after alpha-beta-depleted transplantation in children. TCRdb itself ran the PCR reads through MiXCR, one entry per CDR3 protein. This sample has 540,000 or so distinct CDR3 sequences, with more than 20% found just once. This material consisted of PBMCs, mostly from graft donor cells, taken 360 days after TCRalphabeta/CD19-depleted stem cell transplant. These receptors were obtained from a boy younger than two who had a stem cell transplant for acute myeloid leukemia, so the T cells may come from the graft donor. Each CDR3 is given with its conserved first and last residue. Fields, in order: clone size, J gene, D gene, V gene, CDR3 protein, CDR3 DNA. The D gene is left open where the match is weak. The size field is filled for only some rows; it gives once, few, many or a size class.

few,TRBJ2-1,TRBD2,TRBV2,CASSDVSGGINEQFF,TGTGCCAGCAGTGACGTTAGCGGGGGGATCAATGAGCAGTTCTTC
few,TRBJ2-2,NA,TRBV13,CASSRAGELFF,TGTGCCAGCAGCCGAGCGGGGGAGCTGTTTTTT
few,TRBJ2-1,NA,TRBV12-3/TRBV12-4,CASTMMGNEQFF,TGTGCCAGCACCATGATGGGAAATGAGCAGTTCTTC
NA,TRBJ2-1,TRBD1,TRBV28,CASSRRGTGVFDEQFF,TGTGCCAGCAGTCGCCGGGGGACAGGGGTCTTCGATGAGCAGTTCTTC
NA,TRBJ1-5,NA,TRBV20-1,CSARDQTWESNQPQHF,TGCAGTGCTAGAGATCAGACATGGGAAAGCAATCAGCCCCAGCATTTT
few,TRBJ2-7,NA,TRBV20-1,CSAGTATYEQYF,TGCAGTGCTGGGACCGCCACCTACGAGCAGTACTTC
once,TRBJ1-6,TRBD1,TRBV3-1,CASSPAPGQSMNSPLHF,TGTGCCAGCAGTCCTGCCCCGGGACAGAGCATGAATTCACCCCTCCACTTT
few,TRBJ2-5,TRBD2,TRBV20-1,CSAKRRLAGETQYF,TGCAGTGCTAAGAGGCGACTAGCGGGGGAGACCCAGTACTTC
many,TRBJ2-2,NA,TRBV20-1,CSASQGNTGELFF,TGCAGTGCTTCACAGGGGAACACCGGGGAGCTGTTTTTT
NA,TRBJ2-5,TRBD1,TRBV9,CASSVGQAQETQYF,TGTGCCAGCAGCGTCGGACAGGCCCAAGAGACCCAGTACTTC
NA,TRBJ1-5,NA,TRBV18,CASSPLTRQGNQPQHF,TGTGCCAGCTCACCATTAACAAGACAGGGCAATCAGCCCCAGCATTTT
few,TRBJ2-1,NA,TRBV6-6,CASSYSSSNEQFF,TGTGCCAGCAGTTACTCGTCTAGCAATGAGCAGTTCTTC
NA,TRBJ1-1,NA,TRBV27,CASIASGVGGTEAFF,TGTGCCAGCATTGCATCGGGGGTGGGTGGCACTGAAGCTTTCTTT
NA,TRBJ2-5,NA,TRBV9,CASSHPTEARVTETQYF,TGTGCCAGCAGCCACCCCACCGAGGCCAGGGTAACGGAGACCCAGTACTTC
few,TRBJ1-6,NA,TRBV12-3/TRBV12-4,CASSPTGGKSSYNSPLHF,TGTGCCAGCAGTCCTACTGGGGGAAAGAGCTCCTATAATTCACCCCTCCACTTT
many,TRBJ2-5,NA,TRBV9,CASSVDRGGERETQYF,TGTGCCAGCAGCGTTGACCGGGGCGGAGAGCGAGAGACCCAGTACTTC
few,TRBJ1-1,NA,TRBV5-6,CASSLAQSEAFF,TGTGCCAGCAGCTTGGCTCAATCTGAAGCTTTCTTT
few,TRBJ1-1,NA,TRBV29-1,CSVVTVHGELF,TGCAGCGTTGTTACAGTACATGGCGAACTCTTT
NA,TRBJ2-5,NA,TRBV3-1,CASSQDTAQETQYF,TGTGCCAGCAGCCAAGACACAGCCCAAGAGACCCAGTACTTC
many,TRBJ1-2,NA,TRBV20-1,CSCDGYTF,TGCAGTTGCGATGGCTACACCTTC
NA,TRBJ1-5,TRBD1,TRBV20-1,CCARRDSSYSNQPQHF,TGCTGTGCTCGCCGGGACAGCAGTTATAGCAATCAGCCCCAGCATTTT
few,TRBJ1-1,TRBD1,TRBV10-3,CAISASGTGQNTEAFF,TGTGCCATCAGTGCATCCGGGACAGGGCAGAACACTGAAGCTTTCTTT